The 29 T cell receptor beta chains listed next were all sequenced from one sample in a study of T cells in localized non-small cell lung cancer. Here immunoSEQ multiplex PCR was the method, and the copy in TCRdb shows in-frame clones only, minus some. The sample includes about 47,000 clones, 70% to 90% of them seen just once. The specimen comprised PBMCs, sampled before any cancer treatment. The receptor source for this set is a man aged 40 to 70 with stage II lung adenocarcinoma.

The V call is TRBV14, the J call TRBJ2-5; a possible D gene is TRBD1 (6 bases). V was trimmed by 0 bases and J by 5 bases, leaving 13 bases between them. The germline gives CDR1 SGHDN, CDR2 FVKESK. The CDR3 is 15 residues long. The CDR3 DNA follows: TGTGCCAGCAGCCAAGAGGGGGCATTCTTGGAGACCCAGTACTTC. This codes for CASSQEGAFLETQYF. Full variable domain (outside the CDR3, taken from reference TRBV14 and TRBJ2-5): EAGVTQFPSHSVIEKGQTVTLRCDPISGHDNLYWYRRVMGKEIKFLLHFVKESKQDESGMPNNRFLAERTGGTYSTLKVQPAELEDSGVYFCASSQEGAFLETQYFGPGTRLLVL.

V usage is TRBV7-3 and J usage is TRBJ2-1; possible D gene TRBD2, 7 bases. The V and J ends lost 5 bases and 8 bases respectively, with 16 bases between them. Germline loops: CDR1 SGHTA, CDR2 FQGTGA. The CDR3 has 14 amino acids. The CDR3 region is CASSPGGPRDEQFF. In DNA form, the CDR3 reads TGTGCCAGCAGCCCCGGGGGGCCAAGGGATGAGCAGTTCTTC.

The chain couples TRBV7-2 to TRBJ1-1, with D unclear. The CDR3 is 13 amino acids. V lost 1 base and J lost 9, with 12 bases in between. Germline CDR1 is SGHTA and CDR2 is FQGNSA. CDR3 sequence (DNA): TGTGCCAGCAGCTTAGGGTGGGCAGAAAAAGCTTTCTTT. It yields the protein CASSLGWAEKAFF.

The V gene is TRBV6-5, the J gene TRBJ2-5; TRBD2 is a possible D gene (6 bases). Germline V gene sequence: CDR1 MNHEY, CDR2 SVGAGI. V was cut by 3 bases and J by 0 bases, with 14 bases left in between. The CDR3 runs 16 residues. The CDR3 protein is CASSYWRDRNQETQYF. Here the CDR3 DNA reads TGTGCCAGCAGTTATTGGCGGGACCGTAACCAAGAGACCCAGTACTTC.

The genes are TRBV7-8 and TRBJ1-6; D uncertain. The CDR3 length is 14 residues. V was shortened by 4 bases and J by 9 bases, with 13 bases between the two germline ends. CDR1 and CDR2 from the germline V gene are SGHVS and FQNEAQ. The CDR3: CASSSLPRGSPLHF. The CDR3 region has the DNA TGTGCCAGCAGCTCCTTACCGCGGGGTTCACCCCTCCACTTT. Full variable domain (remainder filled in from reference TRBV7-8 and TRBJ1-6): GAGVSQSPRYKVAKRGQDVALRCDPISGHVSLFWYQQALGQGPEFLTYFQNEAQLDKSGLPSDRFFAERPEGSVSTLKIQRTQQEDSAVYLCASSSLPRGSPLHFGNGTRLTVT.

This clone was counted a single time. The V call is TRBV9, the J call TRBJ2-1, with D possibly matching TRBD1 (8 bases). Trimming took off 4 bases at V and 5 bases at J, with 19 bases between the two ends. The CDR3 loop spans 16 amino acids. The V gene's germline CDR1 is SGDLS and CDR2 YYNGEE. The CDR3 DNA reads as TGTGCCAGCAGCCACAACAGGGGGGGAACAAACAATGAGCAGTTCTTC. Translation gives CASSHNRGGTNNEQFF.

The chain recombines TRBV4-1 with TRBJ1-5; D unclear. The CDR3 runs to 16 residues. Trimming stripped 2 bases from V and 5 bases from J, with 16 bases between. Germline CDR1 reads MGHRA; CDR2 reads YSYEKL. The chain's CDR3 is CASSQRAGTLDQPQHF. The DNA for the CDR3 is TGCGCCAGCAGCCAACGGGCGGGAACACTTGATCAGCCCCAGCATTTT.

The gene calls are TRBV6-1 and TRBJ1-2, with D perhaps TRBD1 (6 bases). CDR3 length: 14 amino acids. In germline, CDR1 is MNHNS, CDR2 SASEGT. Trimming took off 10 bases at V and 2 bases at J, with 17 bases between the two ends. The CDR3 spells CATSSGTRNYGYTF. The CDR3 DNA is TGTGCCACTTCCTCCGGGACACGCAACTATGGCTACACCTTC.

V gene TRBV6-1 combines with J gene TRBJ2-2, with TRBD2 matching 10 bases. Germline V gene data show CDR1 as MNHNS and CDR2 as SASEGT. Trimming cost V 6 bases and J 5 bases; bases outside gene matches: 3. The CDR3 covers 14 residues. Written as DNA, the CDR3 is TGTGCCAGCAGGAGCGGGGGGGAGACCGGGGAGCTGTTTTTT. It is translated as CASRSGGETGELFF.

The chain has TRBV14 and TRBJ1-2; 9 nucleotides line up with TRBD1. CDR1 and CDR2 from the germline V gene are SGHDN and FVKESK. The CDR3 runs to 15 residues. V lost 4 bases and J lost 6; bases outside the gene matches: 9. CDR3 sequence (DNA): TGTGCCAGCAGCCTCCACAGGGGGCATATCGATGGCTACACCTTC. Translation gives CASSLHRGHIDGYTF.

This clone is a singleton in its sample. The CDR3 DNA is TGTGCCAGCAGCGTTAGCTTAGGCTACGAGCAGTACTTC. It encodes CASSVSLGYEQYF. The rearrangement links TRBV7-3 to TRBJ2-7, with D unclear. Per germline, CDR1 SGHTA and CDR2 FQGTGA. The V gene lost 5 bases and the J gene lost 3 bases, with 11 bases spanning the gap. The CDR3 sequence is 13 residues long.

The chain carries TRBV5-1 and TRBJ2-3; D is unresolved. V lost 1 base to trimming and J lost 3 bases, with 3 bases between them. The germline gives CDR1 SGHRS, CDR2 YFSETQ. The CDR3 extends over 12 amino acids. In nucleotides, the CDR3 is TGCGCCAGCAGCTTGACTACAGATACGCAGTATTTT. This encodes CASSLTTDTQYF.

CDR3 DNA sequence: TGTGCCAGCAGCTTACAGCCAGACACTGAAGCTTTCTTT. Translated: CASSLQPDTEAFF. J is TRBJ1-1 and V is TRBV11-3; no definite D call. Germline V CDR1 and CDR2: SGHNT, YENEEA. Trimming took 2 bases from V and 3 from J, leaving 7 bases between them. The CDR3 totals 13 residues.

This clone appeared once. The genes are TRBV7-6 and TRBJ1-5, with a weak D call TRBD1 (5 bases). Looked up from germline, CDR1 is SGHVS and CDR2 is FNYEAQ. This CDR3 contains 15 residues. Deletions cut 1 base from V and 9 bases from J, with 16 bases between. This CDR3 reads CASSLDSRGLGPQHF. The CDR3 region has the DNA TGTGCCAGCAGCTTAGATTCTCGGGGGTTGGGGCCCCAGCATTTT. The variable domain in full, completed from reference TRBV7-6 and TRBJ1-5, reads GAGVSQSPRYKVTKRGQDVALRCDPISGHVSLYWYRQALGQGPEFLTYFNYEAQQDKSGLPNDRFSAERPEGSISTLTIQRTEQRDSAMYRCASSLDSRGLGPQHFGDGTRLSIL.

This clone occurred once. In nucleotides, the CDR3 is TGTGCCAGCAGCAAACCTAAGGTCAGCTATAATTCACCCCTCCACTTT. The encoded protein is CASSKPKVSYNSPLHF. The chain is built from TRBV21-1 and TRBJ1-6. TRBV21-1 constitutes a pseudogene. The CDR3 is made up of 16 amino acids.

This clone rates as medium-sized. The chain couples TRBV30 to TRBJ1-1; D call uncertain. Germline V CDR1 and CDR2: GTSNPN, SVGIG (reference sequence). CDR3 length: 13 residues. V was pared by 4 bases and J by 1 base, with 10 bases between. DNA for the CDR3: TGTGCCTGGACGGGTGACGGGAACACTGAAGCTTTCTTT. Its translation: CAWTGDGNTEAFF.

This chain joins TRBV12-5 and TRBJ2-5; 7 bases align to TRBD2. V lost 6 bases to trimming and J lost 2 bases; unmatched junction nucleotides: 3. Germline-derived CDR1 and CDR2 are LGHNT and FRNRAP. The CDR3 has 13 amino acids. The CDR3 loop reads CASGPGGQETQYF. For the CDR3, the DNA is TGTGCTAGTGGCCCGGGGGGACAAGAGACCCAGTACTTC.

This clone has just one count. The genes are TRBV7-7 and TRBJ2-7, with 8 bases that match TRBD1. Losses at the gene ends were 4 bases for V and 0 bases for J; bases not matched to a gene: 11. The CDR3 length is 17 residues. Germline loops: CDR1 SSHAT, CDR2 FNYEAQ (reference sequence). The CDR3 sequence: CASSSPQGAQSSYEQYV. DNA of the CDR3: TGTGCCAGCAGCTCCCCCCAGGGGGCTCAGAGCTCCTACGAGCAGTACGTC.

V and J are TRBV5-1 and TRBJ1-3, with D perhaps TRBD1 (6 bases). CDR1 and CDR2 from the germline V gene are SGHRS and YFSETQ. V was trimmed by 5 bases and J by 0 bases, leaving 18 bases between them. The CDR3 is 17 residues long. The CDR3 spells CASSTGKPFGSGNTIYF. In DNA, the CDR3 is TGCGCCAGCAGTACAGGGAAACCGTTTGGCTCTGGAAACACCATATATTTT.

The chain's CDR3 is CASSAQNTEAFF. The CDR3 DNA reads TGTGCCAGTAGTGCTCAGAACACTGAAGCTTTCTTT. This chain uses TRBV19 with TRBJ1-1; D not resolved. This CDR3 contains 12 residues. Deletions cut 5 bases from V and 1 base from J, with 5 bases between. In germline, CDR1 is LNHDA, CDR2 SQIVND (reference sequence).

This sequence joins TRBV21-1 and TRBJ1-2; the DNA was not used to check the table's D call, TRBD1. TRBV21-1 is flagged as a pseudogene. The CDR3 covers 14 residues. This CDR3 is CASSTIRTGYGYTF. Here the CDR3 DNA reads TGTGCCAGCAGCACTATTCGGACAGGGTACGGCTACACCTTC.

This chain uses TRBV19 with TRBJ2-1, with 10 bases lining up with TRBD2. Germline V lookup: CDR1 LNHDA, CDR2 SQIVND (reference sequence). The CDR3 spans 16 residues. Unmatched junction bases numbered 5, after V lost 4 bases and J lost 2 bases. CDR3 sequence (DNA): TGTGCCAGTAGTAACTCCCTAGCGGGGGCCTACAATGAGCAGTTCTTC. Protein product: CASSNSLAGAYNEQFF. The whole variable domain, remainder taken from reference TRBV19 and TRBJ2-1, is DGGITQSPKYLFRKEGQNVTLSCEQNLNHDAMYWYRQDPGQGLRLIYYSQIVNDFQKGDIAEGYSVSREKKESFPLTVTSAQKNPTAFYLCASSNSLAGAYNEQFFGPGTRLTVL.

The chain is built from TRBV15 and TRBJ2-3; tentative D call: TRBD2 (7 bases). V was pared by 0 bases and J by 2 bases, with 15 bases between. Germline CDR1 and CDR2: LNHNV and YYDKDF (reference sequence). The CDR3 totals 17 residues. CDR3 sequence (DNA): TGTGCCACCAGCAGAGAAAGGGGCGGGGGCCCCACAGATACGCAGTATTTT. It is translated as CATSRERGGGPTDTQYF. Using reference TRBV15 and TRBJ2-3 for the parts outside the CDR3, the full variable domain is DAMVIQNPRYQVTQFGKPVTLSCSQTLNHNVMYWYQQKSSQAPKLLFHYYDKDFNNEADTPDNFQSRRPNTSFCFLDIRSPGLGDTAMYLCATSRERGGGPTDTQYFGPGTRLTVL.

The rearrangement uses TRBV2 and TRBJ2-5, with TRBD1 matching over 12 bases. There are 15 residues in the CDR3. Germline V gene data show CDR1 as SNHLY and CDR2 as FYNNEI. Germline trimming cut 9 bases from V and 7 bases from J; bases unmatched to any gene: 12. In nucleotides, the CDR3 is TGTGCCAGTGCCCCGGGGGACAGGGGGCTTGTGACCCAGTACTTC. This sequence encodes CASAPGDRGLVTQYF. Looking up the rest from reference TRBV2 and TRBJ2-5 gives the full variable domain: EPEVTQTPSHQVTQMGQEVILRCVPISNHLYFYWYRQILGQKVEFLVSFYNNEISEKSEIFDDQFSVERPDGSNFTLKIRSTKLEDSAMYFCASAPGDRGLVTQYFGPGTRLLVL.

The sample holds one count of this clone. The CDR3 reads CASSAGLSNYGYTF. The CDR3 DNA reads TGTGCCAGCAGCGCAGGCTTATCTAACTATGGCTACACCTTC. The rearrangement uses TRBV9 and TRBJ1-2; no firm D call. Per germline, CDR1 SGDLS and CDR2 YYNGEE. V was trimmed by 3 bases and J by 0 bases, leaving 9 bases between them. CDR3 length equals 14 residues.

The V call is TRBV6-6, the J call TRBJ1-1; 9 bases align to TRBD1. Germline V lookup: CDR1 MNHNY, CDR2 SVGAGI (reference sequence). CDR3 size: 14 residues. The junction had 7 bases not matched to a gene; V was cut back by 5 bases and J by 6 bases. The CDR3 bases are TGTGCCAGCAGTCCGGACAGGGGAGTCGCTGAAGCTTTCTTT. The encoded protein is CASSPDRGVAEAFF.

The chain has TRBV19 and TRBJ2-5; D not certain. The V gene lost 3 bases and the J gene lost 0 bases, with 8 bases spanning the gap. This CDR3 region has 14 residues. Looked up from germline, CDR1 is LNHDA and CDR2 is SQIVND (reference sequence). The DNA of the CDR3 is TGTGCCAGTAGTATTAGACGGAACCAAGAGACCCAGTACTTC. Its protein product is CASSIRRNQETQYF.

The chain couples TRBV28 to TRBJ1-5; D not resolved. Germline-derived CDR1 and CDR2 are MDHEN and SYDVKM. The V and J ends lost 6 bases and 0 bases respectively, with 3 bases between them. This CDR3 region has 12 residues. The chain's CDR3 is CASRGSNQPQHF. In DNA, the CDR3 is TGTGCCAGCAGGGGTAGCAATCAGCCCCAGCATTTT.

The V and J genes are TRBV19 and TRBJ1-1; possibly TRBD1 for D (5 bases). The CDR3 loop spans 13 amino acids. Germline-derived CDR1 and CDR2 are LNHDA and SQIVND (reference sequence). V gave up 2 bases and J gave up 8 bases, with 12 bases separating them. CDR3 loop: CASSILGPGEAFF. The CDR3 region has the DNA TGTGCCAGTAGTATACTGGGGCCAGGGGAAGCTTTCTTT.